Detailed here is one T cell receptor (beta chain). These data come from a study of patients and donors after allogeneic stem cell transplantation. With 6 bases clipped from V and 5 bases from J, the junction kept 9 bases outside the gene matches. The CDR3 runs 14 residues. From germline, CDR1 is LGHNT and CDR2 FRNRAP. TCRdb processed the RT-PCR reads anew with MiXCR; each CDR3 protein has one entry. Counted here are hundreds of thousands of distinct CDR3 sequences, over 12% occurring once; the ten biggest clones make up 11%. The V gene is TRBV12-5, the J gene TRBJ1-1, with TRBD1 matching over 7 bases. This receptor was taken from a human donor who was either an allogeneic HSCT recipient or a stem cell or donor lymphocyte infusion donor (not recorded which). It is not recorded whose cells these are; they may come from a transplant donor. Sequencing was carried out using blood, either unsorted or a sorted T cell fraction (not recorded which). The DNA for the CDR3 is TGTGCTAGTGGCAAAACAGGGGTTTTAACTGAAGCTTTCTTT. Its translation is CASGKTGVLTEAFF.